This T cell receptor beta chain was sequenced for a study of long-term antiretroviral therapy in people with HIV. Study-wide findings and caveats: The range of CDR3 lengths in HIV repertoires proved narrower than that found in controls. Diversity measured after ART increased yet remained under transplant donor controls.

Survey level was the resolution at which the v3.0 immunoSEQ assay ran. Clones were read by immunoSEQ multiplex PCR, and TCRdb kept only the in-frame ones, dropping some. This table has just over 15,000 clones, just under 85% appearing once. Turning to this clone: What it binds is unknown.

This specimen was unsorted PBMCs, taken just before starting antiretroviral therapy. This TCR came from a man aged 35-49 years with HIV.

The CDR3 sequence: CASSGYRTSGNTIYF. CDR3 DNA sequence: TGTGCCAGCAGTGGTTACAGGACCTCTGGAAACACCATATATTTT. The rearrangement links TRBV2 to TRBJ1-3; possibly TRBD1 for D (5 bases). The CDR3 has 15 residues. Per germline, CDR1 SNHLY and CDR2 FYNNEI. V was pared by 4 bases and J by 0 bases, with 10 bases between.